Described below is a single T cell receptor (beta chain) sequence and its context. Sequencing was performed with immunoSEQ multiplex PCR; in TCRdb, only in-frame clones are kept and a portion is missing. The table has some 150,000 clones, roughly 93% seen once. This specimen belongs to a study of T cell responses to AZD1222 COVID-19 vaccine. The CDR3 extends over 14 amino acids. CDR1 and CDR2 from the germline V gene are SGHTA and FQGNSA. Between the trimmed V and J ends, which lost 6 bases and 1 base, there was a span of 12 bases. J is TRBJ1-1 and V is TRBV7-2; D gene unclear. This sample comprised peripheral blood, obtained on day 0 of AZD1222 vaccination. The TCR sequence derives from an adult in good health. This CDR3 is CASSIAPGNTEAFF. CDR3 DNA sequence: TGTGCCAGCAGTATAGCCCCGGGGAACACTGAAGCTTTCTTT.